This T cell receptor beta chain was identified during a study of T-cell memory formation after mild COVID-19. As for the study in general: In these data, TCR clusters were largely donor specific. Notes on the study in general: CD4+ clones that contracted lay mainly in CM and EM; CD8+ ones lay in EMRA. CD4/CD8 balance held among clones contracting day 15 to 85, and later expanders leaned CD4+. Clones from the second wave (peaking day 37) had unconfirmed SARS-CoV-2 specificity.

Per germline, CDR1 DFQATT and CDR2 SNEGSKA (reference sequence). The CDR3 totals 18 residues. V was shortened by 1 base and J by 0 bases, with 18 bases between the two germline ends. TCRdb reprocessed the 5' RACE reads with MiXCR, giving one entry per CDR3 protein. Here the sample spans about 290,000 distinct CDR3 sequences, about 16% being singletons. A word on this clonotype: The target antigen is unknown.

The TCR was taken from a man in his late teens or twenties who had mild COVID-19 (a few samples of this study predate the infection). Cell type and time point are not known. The sequencing input was PBMCs or a T cell subset sorted from them (not recorded which). This rearrangement joins TRBV20-1 to TRBJ2-2; unclear D gene. CDR3 loop: CSARGPGRPNANTGELFF. CDR3 bases: TGCAGTGCTAGAGGCCCGGGCAGGCCAAACGCGAACACCGGGGAGCTGTTTTTT.